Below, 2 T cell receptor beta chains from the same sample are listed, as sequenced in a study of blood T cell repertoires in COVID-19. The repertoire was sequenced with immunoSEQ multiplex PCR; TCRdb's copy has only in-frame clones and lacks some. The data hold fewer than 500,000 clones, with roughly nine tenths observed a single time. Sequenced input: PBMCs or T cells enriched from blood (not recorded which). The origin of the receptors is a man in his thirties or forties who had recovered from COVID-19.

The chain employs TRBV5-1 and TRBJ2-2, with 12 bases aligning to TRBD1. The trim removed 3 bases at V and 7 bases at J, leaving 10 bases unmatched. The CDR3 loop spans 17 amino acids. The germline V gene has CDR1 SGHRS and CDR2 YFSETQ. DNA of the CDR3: TGCGCCAGCAGCTCTGGCCGGGACAGGGGGCGCTTCGGGGAGCTGTTTTTT. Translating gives CASSSGRDRGRFGELFF.

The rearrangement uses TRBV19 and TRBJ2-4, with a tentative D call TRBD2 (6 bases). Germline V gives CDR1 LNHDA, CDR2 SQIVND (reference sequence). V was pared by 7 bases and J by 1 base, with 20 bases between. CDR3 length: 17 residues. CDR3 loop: CASTSPGFGGAKNIQYF. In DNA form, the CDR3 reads TGTGCCAGTACCTCCCCCGGCTTCGGAGGGGCCAAAAACATTCAGTACTTC.